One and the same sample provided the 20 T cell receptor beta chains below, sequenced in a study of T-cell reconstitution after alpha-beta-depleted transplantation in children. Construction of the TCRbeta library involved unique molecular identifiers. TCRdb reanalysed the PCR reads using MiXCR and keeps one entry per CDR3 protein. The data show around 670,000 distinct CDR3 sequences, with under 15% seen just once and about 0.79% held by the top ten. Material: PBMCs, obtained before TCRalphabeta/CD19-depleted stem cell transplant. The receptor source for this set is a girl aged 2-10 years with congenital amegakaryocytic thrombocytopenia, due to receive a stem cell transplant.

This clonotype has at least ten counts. Written as DNA, the CDR3 is TGTGCCAGCAGTCTCTTAGGGGACAGGGCTGGCTTGGCAAACACCGGGGAGCTGTTTTTT. It yields the protein CASSLLGDRAGLANTGELFF. The chain has TRBV2 and TRBJ2-2; 9 bases match TRBD1. The CDR3 has 20 residues. V shed 5 bases and J 2 bases; nucleotides not matched to a gene: 18. Germline CDR1 is SNHLY and CDR2 is FYNNEI.

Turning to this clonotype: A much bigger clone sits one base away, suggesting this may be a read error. CDR3 residues: CASSVIGNYGYPF. The CDR3 DNA is TGTGCCAGCAGTGTGATAGGGAACTATGGCTACCCCTTC. The gene calls are TRBV2 and TRBJ1-2; D not resolved. The length of the CDR3 is 13 residues. The germline CDR1 and CDR2 sequences are SNHLY and FYNNEI.

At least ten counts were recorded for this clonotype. CDR3 sequence: CASSVLASGSVAGELFF. CDR3 coding DNA: TGCGCCAGCAGTGTTTTGGCTAGCGGGAGTGTAGCCGGGGAGCTGTTTTTT. This rearrangement joins TRBV10-2 to TRBJ2-2; 10 bases map to TRBD2. V lost 4 bases, J lost 6 bases, and 11 bases stayed unmatched. This CDR3 is 17 amino acids long. Germline CDR1 WSHSY, CDR2 SAAADI.

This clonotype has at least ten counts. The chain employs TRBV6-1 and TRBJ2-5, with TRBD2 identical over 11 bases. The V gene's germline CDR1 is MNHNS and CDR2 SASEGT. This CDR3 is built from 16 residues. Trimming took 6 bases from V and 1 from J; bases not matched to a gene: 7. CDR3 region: CASRTLGTSGQETQYF. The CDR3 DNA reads TGTGCCAGCAGAACCCTAGGGACTAGCGGCCAAGAGACCCAGTACTTC.

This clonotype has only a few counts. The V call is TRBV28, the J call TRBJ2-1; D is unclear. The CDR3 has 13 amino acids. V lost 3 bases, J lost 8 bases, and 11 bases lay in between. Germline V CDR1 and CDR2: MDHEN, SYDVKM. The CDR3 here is CASSLPRFDEQFF. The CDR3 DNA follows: TGTGCCAGCAGTTTGCCCCGATTTGATGAGCAGTTCTTC.

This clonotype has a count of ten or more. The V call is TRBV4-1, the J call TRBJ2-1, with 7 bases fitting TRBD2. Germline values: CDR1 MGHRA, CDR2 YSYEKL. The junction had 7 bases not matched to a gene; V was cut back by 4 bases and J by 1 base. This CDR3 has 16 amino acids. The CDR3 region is CASSLQTSASYNEQFF. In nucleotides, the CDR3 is TGCGCCAGCAGCCTCCAAACTAGCGCGTCCTACAATGAGCAGTTCTTC.

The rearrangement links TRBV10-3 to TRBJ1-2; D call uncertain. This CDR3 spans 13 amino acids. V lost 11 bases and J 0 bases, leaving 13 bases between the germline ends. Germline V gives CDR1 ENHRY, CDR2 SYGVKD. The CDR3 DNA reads TGTGCCTTGCGTAGAACTCCTAACTATGGCTACACCTTC. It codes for CALRRTPNYGYTF.

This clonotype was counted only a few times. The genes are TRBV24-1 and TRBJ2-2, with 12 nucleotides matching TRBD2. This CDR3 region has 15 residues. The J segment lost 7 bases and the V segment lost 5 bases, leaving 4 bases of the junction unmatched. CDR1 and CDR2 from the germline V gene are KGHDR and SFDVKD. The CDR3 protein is CATSGLAGDVGELFF. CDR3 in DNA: TGTGCCACCAGTGGACTAGCGGGAGATGTCGGGGAGCTGTTTTTT.

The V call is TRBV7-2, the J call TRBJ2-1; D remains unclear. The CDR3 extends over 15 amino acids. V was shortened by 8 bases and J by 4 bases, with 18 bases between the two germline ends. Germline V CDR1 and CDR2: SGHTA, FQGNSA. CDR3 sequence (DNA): TGTGCCAGCGCAAGAAGCTTGATGGGTTACAATGAGCAGTTCTTC. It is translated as CASARSLMGYNEQFF.

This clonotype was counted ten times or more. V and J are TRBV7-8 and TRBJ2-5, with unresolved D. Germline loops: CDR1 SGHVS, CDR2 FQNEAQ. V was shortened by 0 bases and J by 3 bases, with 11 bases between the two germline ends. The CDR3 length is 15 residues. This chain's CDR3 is CASSLAMIPEETQYF. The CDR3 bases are TGTGCCAGCAGCTTAGCTATGATACCAGAAGAGACCCAGTACTTC.

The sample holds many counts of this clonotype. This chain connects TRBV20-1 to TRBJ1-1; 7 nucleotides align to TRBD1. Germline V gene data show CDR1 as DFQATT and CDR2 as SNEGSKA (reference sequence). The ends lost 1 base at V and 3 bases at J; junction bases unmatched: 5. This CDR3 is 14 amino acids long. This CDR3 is CSARGYRGDTEAFF. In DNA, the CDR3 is TGCAGTGCTAGAGGCTACAGGGGTGACACTGAAGCTTTCTTT.

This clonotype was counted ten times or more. The CDR3 sequence is CASSITETNNEQFF. The CDR3 nucleotides are TGCGCCAGCAGTATTACCGAGACTAACAATGAGCAGTTCTTC. The rearrangement links TRBV5-1 to TRBJ2-1; D perhaps matches TRBD2 (5 bases). The germline gives CDR1 SGHRS, CDR2 YFSETQ. Between the trimmed V and J ends, which lost 5 bases and 5 bases, there was a span of 14 bases. The CDR3 has 14 residues.

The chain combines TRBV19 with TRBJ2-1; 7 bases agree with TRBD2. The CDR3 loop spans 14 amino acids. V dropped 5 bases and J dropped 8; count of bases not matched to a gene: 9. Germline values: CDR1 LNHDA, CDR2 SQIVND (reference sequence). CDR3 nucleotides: TGTGCCAGTAGTCGCGGGAGTGACGGGGATGAGCAGTTCTTC. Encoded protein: CASSRGSDGDEQFF.

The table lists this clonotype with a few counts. For the CDR3, the DNA is TGCAGCGTAACCCTCAACGGGATATTGTACAATGAGCAGTTCTTC. This sequence encodes CSVTLNGILYNEQFF. This chain connects TRBV29-1 to TRBJ2-1; tentative D call: TRBD2 (5 bases). The CDR3 spans 15 residues. Between the trimmed V and J ends, which lost 6 bases and 4 bases, there was a span of 19 bases. Per germline, CDR1 SQVTM and CDR2 ANQGSEA.

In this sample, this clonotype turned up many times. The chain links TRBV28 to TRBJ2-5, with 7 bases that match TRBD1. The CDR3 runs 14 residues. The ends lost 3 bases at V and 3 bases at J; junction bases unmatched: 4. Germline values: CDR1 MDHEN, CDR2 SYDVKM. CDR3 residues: CASSFWDRKETQYF. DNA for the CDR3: TGTGCCAGCAGTTTCTGGGACAGAAAAGAGACCCAGTACTTC.

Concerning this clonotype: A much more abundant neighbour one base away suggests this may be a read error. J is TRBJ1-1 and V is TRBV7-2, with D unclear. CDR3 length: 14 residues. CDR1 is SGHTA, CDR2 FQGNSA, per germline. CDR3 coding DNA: TGTGCCAGCAGCTTACTTATAATGAACACTGAAGCTTCCTTT. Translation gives CASSLLIMNTEASF.

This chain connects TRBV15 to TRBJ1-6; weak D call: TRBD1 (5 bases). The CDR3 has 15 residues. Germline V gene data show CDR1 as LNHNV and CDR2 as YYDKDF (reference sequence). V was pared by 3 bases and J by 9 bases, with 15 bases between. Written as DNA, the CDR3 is TGTGCCACCAGCAGTGAGAAGACAGTTGGTTCACCCCTCCACTTT. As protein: CATSSEKTVGSPLHF. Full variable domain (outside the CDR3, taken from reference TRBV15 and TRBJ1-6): DAMVIQNPRYQVTQFGKPVTLSCSQTLNHNVMYWYQQKSSQAPKLLFHYYDKDFNNEADTPDNFQSRRPNTSFCFLDIRSPGLGDTAMYLCATSSEKTVGSPLHFGNGTRLTVT.

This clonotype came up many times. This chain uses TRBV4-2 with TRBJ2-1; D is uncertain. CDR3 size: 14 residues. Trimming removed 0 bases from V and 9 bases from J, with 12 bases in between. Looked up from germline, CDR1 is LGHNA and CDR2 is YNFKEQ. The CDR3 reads CASSQDGLSSEQFF. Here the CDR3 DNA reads TGTGCCAGCAGCCAAGATGGATTGAGCAGTGAGCAGTTCTTC.

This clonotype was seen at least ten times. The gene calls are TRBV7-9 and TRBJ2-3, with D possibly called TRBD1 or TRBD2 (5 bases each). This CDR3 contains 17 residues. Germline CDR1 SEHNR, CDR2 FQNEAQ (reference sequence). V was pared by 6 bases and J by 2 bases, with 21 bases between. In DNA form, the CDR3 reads TGTGCCAGCAGTCCTACCCCGGGACCAGGATACACAGATACGCAGTATTTT. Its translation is CASSPTPGPGYTDTQYF. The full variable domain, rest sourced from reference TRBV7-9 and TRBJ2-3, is DTGVSQNPRHKITKRGQNVTFRCDPISEHNRLYWYRQTLGQGPEFLTYFQNEAQLEKSRLLSDRFSAERPKGSFSTLEIQRTEQGDSAMYLCASSPTPGPGYTDTQYFGPGTRLTVL.

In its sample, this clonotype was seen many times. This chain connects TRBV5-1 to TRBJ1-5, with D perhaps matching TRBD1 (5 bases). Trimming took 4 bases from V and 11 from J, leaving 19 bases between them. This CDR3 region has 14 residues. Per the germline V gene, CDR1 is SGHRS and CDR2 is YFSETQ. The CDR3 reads CASSVAGLPGTQHF. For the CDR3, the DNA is TGCGCCAGCAGCGTTGCGGGACTCCCTGGGACCCAGCATTTT. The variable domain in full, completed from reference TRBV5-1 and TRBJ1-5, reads KAGVTQTPRYLIKTRGQQVTLSCSPISGHRSVSWYQQTPGQGLQFLFEYFSETQRNKGNFPGRFSGRQFSNSRSEMNVSTLELGDSALYLCASSVAGLPGTQHFGDGTRLSIL.